These 17 T cell receptor beta chains originate from one sample sequenced in a study of T cell responses to AZD1222 COVID-19 vaccine. The data were produced by immunoSEQ multiplex PCR, yet TCRdb's version contains in-frame clones alone and is incomplete. The table includes approximately 93,000 clones, roughly 90% detected once. The input for sequencing was peripheral blood, taken 28 days after the second AZD1222 dose. Every receptor here comes from an adult who received the AZD1222 COVID-19 vaccine.

V and J are TRBV5-5 and TRBJ2-7; 9 bases align to TRBD1. Trimming took 6 bases from V and 2 from J; bases not matched to a gene: 3. This CDR3 spans 13 amino acids. Looked up from germline, CDR1 is SGHKS and CDR2 is YYEKEE (reference sequence). CDR3 in amino acids: CASNGQGTYEQYF. In DNA form, the CDR3 reads TGTGCCAGCAACGGACAGGGGACCTACGAGCAGTACTTC.

This rearrangement joins TRBV5-1 to TRBJ2-2; 12 bases match TRBD1. V trimming: 4 bases; J trimming: 7 bases; junction bases outside the gene matches: 5. Germline loops: CDR1 SGHRS, CDR2 YFSETQ. This CDR3 contains 15 residues. Here the CDR3 DNA reads TGCGCCAGCAGCCCGGGACAGGGGGCGTTCGGGGAGCTGTTTTTT. Its protein product is CASSPGQGAFGELFF.

The chain joins TRBV7-6 to TRBJ2-1; the match to TRBD2 covers 8 bases. V trimming: 0 bases; J trimming: 7 bases; junction bases outside the gene matches: 5. The germline gives CDR1 SGHVS, CDR2 FNYEAQ. CDR3 length: 15 amino acids. Here the CDR3 DNA reads TGTGCCAGCAGCTTAGCGACGGGGGGGCCGAATGAGCAGTTCTTC. Its translation is CASSLATGGPNEQFF.

V usage is TRBV7-2 and J usage is TRBJ2-7, with TRBD1 as a possible D gene (6 bases). CDR3 size: 16 residues. V lost 2 bases, J lost 3 bases, and 17 bases lay in between. The germline V gene has CDR1 SGHTA and CDR2 FQGNSA. CDR3 sequence reads: CASSLTRGSRYYEQYF. DNA for the CDR3: TGTGCCAGCAGCTTAACGAGGGGGAGTCGGTACTACGAGCAGTACTTC.

This clone was counted a single time. The V gene is TRBV7-6, the J gene TRBJ1-1; 8 bases agree with TRBD1. This CDR3 comprises 18 residues. Germline CDR1 reads SGHVS; CDR2 reads FNYEAQ. Trimming cost V 7 bases and J 4 bases; bases outside gene matches: 20. The CDR3, as DNA: TGTGCCAGCACCTTTCCGCTTGTGACAGGGGATGTGACCACTGAAGCTTTCTTT. Amino acids: CASTFPLVTGDVTTEAFF.

The V and J genes are TRBV4-1 and TRBJ1-6; D is uncertain. CDR1 and CDR2 (germline): MGHRA, YSYEKL. Trimming left V 4 bases short and J 8 bases short, with 15 bases between. This CDR3 is 15 amino acids long. The CDR3 protein is CASSLTWVGDSPLHF. CDR3 bases: TGCGCCAGCAGCCTAACGTGGGTCGGGGATTCACCCCTCCACTTT.

The J gene is TRBJ2-7, the V gene TRBV28, with a tentative D call TRBD2 (7 bases). CDR1 is MDHEN, CDR2 SYDVKM, per germline. Between the trimmed V and J ends, which lost 3 bases and 3 bases, there was a span of 15 bases. The CDR3 is 15 amino acids. In nucleotides, the CDR3 is TGTGCCAGCAGTTTGGGGGGGATACAGGGCTACGAGCAGTACTTC. Translated, it gives CASSLGGIQGYEQYF.

The rearrangement joins TRBV12-3 or TRBV12-4 to TRBJ2-2; TRBD2 is a possible D gene (5 bases). The CDR3 has 12 residues. V was shortened by 3 bases and J by 12 bases, with 11 bases between the two germline ends. The DNA of the CDR3 is TGTGCCAGCAGTTTGTCGTCTAGCAAGCTGTTTTTT. The encoded protein is CASSLSSSKLFF.

The chain couples TRBV3-1 (or the pseudogene TRBV3-2) to TRBJ2-1, with TRBD2 identical over 15 bases. CDR1 LGHDT and CDR2 YNNKEL come from the germline V gene (reference sequence). This CDR3 has 16 amino acids. V was pared by 6 bases and J by 7 bases, with 7 bases of the junction left unmatched. DNA for the CDR3: TGTGCCAGCAGACGCTCGGGACTAGCGGGGGGAAATGAGCAGTTCTTC. Translated, it gives CASRRSGLAGGNEQFF.

This chain joins TRBV27 and TRBJ1-1, with D perhaps matching TRBD1 (6 bases). The germline gives CDR1 MNHEY, CDR2 SMNVEV (reference sequence). The CDR3 sequence is 15 residues long. Trimming left V 1 base short and J 3 bases short, with 12 bases between. In DNA, the CDR3 is TGTGCCAGCAGTTTATACCGGGGGCGGTACACTGAAGCTTTCTTT. Amino acids: CASSLYRGRYTEAFF.

The CDR3 sequence is CSVEQGLLSGANVLTF. The DNA of the CDR3 is TGCAGCGTTGAACAGGGGTTGCTCTCTGGGGCCAACGTCCTGACTTTC. This rearrangement joins TRBV29-1 to TRBJ2-6, with D possibly being TRBD1 (6 bases). In germline, CDR1 is SQVTM, CDR2 ANQGSEA. There are 16 residues in the CDR3. Trimming shortened V by 2 bases and J by 0 bases, and 11 bases separated the two germline ends.

The V call is TRBV4-2, the J call TRBJ1-2; perhaps TRBD1 as D (5 bases). Trimming stripped 0 bases from V and 4 bases from J, with 15 bases between. Looked up from germline, CDR1 is LGHNA and CDR2 is YNFKEQ. The CDR3 is made up of 16 amino acids. CDR3 sequence: CASSQEGVRDPYGYTF. Written as DNA, the CDR3 is TGTGCCAGCAGCCAAGAAGGAGTGAGGGACCCCTATGGCTACACCTTC.

J is TRBJ2-3 and V is TRBV9, with TRBD1 matching 8 bases. The junction had 6 bases not matched to a gene; V was cut back by 0 bases and J by 9 bases. This CDR3 spans 14 amino acids. Germline V gene lookup returns CDR1 SGDLS and CDR2 YYNGEE. DNA for the CDR3: TGTGCCAGCAGCGTAGACAGGGGGATGCGGACGCAGTATTTT. Its translation is CASSVDRGMRTQYF.

The V gene is TRBV5-1, the J gene TRBJ2-3, with 8 nucleotides matching TRBD1. Germline CDR1 is SGHRS and CDR2 is YFSETQ. CDR3 length: 14 amino acids. V lost 3 bases to trimming and J lost 6 bases; unmatched junction nucleotides: 6. CDR3 nucleotide sequence: TGCGCCAGCAGCTCAGGACAGGGTTGGGATACGCAGTATTTT. Translated, it gives CASSSGQGWDTQYF.

This chain links TRBV23-1 with TRBJ1-2; no reliable D call. TRBV23-1 is an open reading frame, and its role is uncertain. The CDR3 contains 15 residues. Trimming removed 0 bases at V and 1 base at J, with 9 bases between. The CDR3 region is CASSQSARNNYGYTF. For the CDR3, the DNA is TGCGCCAGCAGTCAATCTGCACGGAATAACTATGGCTACACCTTC.

The chain employs TRBV29-1 and TRBJ1-2; 9 bases map to TRBD1. J was trimmed by 5 bases and V by 3 bases; bases with no gene match: 16. The CDR3 length is 17 residues. The V gene's germline CDR1 is SQVTM and CDR2 ANQGSEA. As DNA, the CDR3 is TGCAGCGTTGATGGTTTGTCGACAGGGGGGTCTAGGTATGGCTACACCTTC. Its translation is CSVDGLSTGGSRYGYTF.

V gene TRBV7-8 combines with J gene TRBJ1-4; TRBD1 aligns across 11 bases. Germline V lookup: CDR1 SGHVS, CDR2 FQNEAQ. V dropped 4 bases and J dropped 3; count of bases not matched to a gene: 10. There are 18 residues in the CDR3. Written as DNA, the CDR3 is TGTGCCAGCAGCTCCCCGGGACAGGGGGGTGAGGCTAATGAAAAACTGTTTTTT. Translated: CASSSPGQGGEANEKLFF.